These 25 T cell receptor beta chains came from one sample sequenced in a study of blood T cell repertoires in COVID-19 (dated by TCRdb to 2019 to 2021). The library was built by means of the immunoSEQ multiplex PCR assay. Imported from immuneACCESS, the table was reduced by TCRdb to in-frame sequences with V and J called. These copies leave out some clones; in studies compared against another copy, an unresolved V gene accounts for under half, and the cause of the remainder is not known. The sample table records 220,000 or so clones; 85% of these occur just once. The ten largest clones take up 2.9% of the sample. Sequenced material: peripheral blood. The source of these receptors is a man aged 50-59 years who had recovered from COVID-19.

The rearrangement joins TRBV30 to TRBJ2-1; maybe TRBD2 (6 bases). V lost 5 bases and J 2 bases, leaving 10 bases between the germline ends. This CDR3 has 13 residues. The germline V gene encodes CDR1 GTSNPN and CDR2 SVGIG (reference sequence). In DNA, the CDR3 is TGTGCCTGGTCGGGGGAGACCTACAATGAGCAGTTCTTC. It specifies CAWSGETYNEQFF.

CDR3 amino acids: CASSPRDRKNTEAFF. The CDR3 nucleotides read TGTGCCAGCAGCCCTCGGGACAGAAAGAACACTGAAGCTTTCTTT. The chain links TRBV3-1 (or the pseudogene TRBV3-2) to TRBJ1-1, with TRBD1 matching over 7 bases. CDR3 length equals 15 residues. Germline CDR1 is LGHDT and CDR2 is YNNKEL (reference sequence). The J segment lost 1 base and the V segment lost 4 bases, leaving 6 bases of the junction unmatched.

The chain couples TRBV28 to TRBJ2-5, with 10 positions matching TRBD2. V lost 6 bases to trimming and J lost 2 bases; unmatched junction nucleotides: 9. CDR3 length: 16 residues. CDR1 MDHEN and CDR2 SYDVKM come from the germline V gene. CDR3 bases: TGTGCCAGCAGGTCGTCCAAGACTAGCGGGCAAGAGACCCAGTACTTC. Translated: CASRSSKTSGQETQYF.

The gene calls are TRBV14 and TRBJ2-6; D remains ambiguous. The germline CDR1 and CDR2 sequences are SGHDN and FVKESK. The CDR3 has 18 residues. Trimming shortened V by 2 bases and J by 0 bases, and 14 bases separated the two germline ends. The CDR3 DNA reads as TGTGCCAGCAGCCAAAACGGAGCCGGCCTCTCTGGGGCCAACGTCCTGACTTTC. Residues: CASSQNGAGLSGANVLTF.

The rearrangement joins TRBV10-1 to TRBJ2-1; 12 bases are shared with TRBD2. With 0 bases clipped from V and 6 bases from J, the junction kept 0 bases outside the gene matches. This CDR3 spans 15 amino acids. Germline V lookup: CDR1 WNHNN, CDR2 SYGVQD (reference sequence). CDR3 sequence reads: CASSESTSGSNEQFF. The DNA of the CDR3 is TGCGCCAGCAGTGAGTCGACTAGCGGGAGCAATGAGCAGTTCTTC.

The V and J genes are TRBV27 and TRBJ1-1; no reliable D call. Deletions cut 5 bases from V and 4 bases from J, with 11 bases between. The CDR3 extends over 13 amino acids. Per germline, CDR1 MNHEY and CDR2 SMNVEV (reference sequence). This CDR3 reads CASSLGRATEAFF. The CDR3 DNA reads as TGTGCCAGCAGTCTTGGGCGGGCCACTGAAGCTTTCTTT.

The rearrangement joins TRBV4-1 to TRBJ2-3; 8 bases agree with TRBD1. This CDR3 comprises 18 residues. From germline, CDR1 is MGHRA and CDR2 YSYEKL. V was clipped by 4 bases and J by 7 bases; unmatched bases: 19. The CDR3 region is CASSPWDPGQGAGNTQYF. The CDR3 DNA sequence: TGCGCCAGCAGCCCATGGGATCCCGGGCAGGGGGCTGGGAATACGCAGTATTTT.

J is TRBJ2-1 and V is TRBV27; possible D gene TRBD1, 6 bases. This CDR3 comprises 14 residues. CDR1 is MNHEY, CDR2 SMNVEV, per germline (reference sequence). Trimming removed 1 base from V and 9 bases from J, with 13 bases in between. CDR3 region: CASSLYDRLGEQFF. The CDR3 nucleotides read TGTGCCAGCAGTTTATATGACAGGTTGGGTGAGCAGTTCTTC.

This clone was picked up one time. V gene TRBV10-3 combines with J gene TRBJ1-5; D remains ambiguous. Germline CDR1 is ENHRY and CDR2 is SYGVKD. The V end lost 8 bases, the J end lost 2 bases, and 13 bases lay between the germline ends. The CDR3 consists of 14 residues. CDR3 amino acids: CAIASRDGNQPQHF. The CDR3 DNA sequence: TGTGCCATCGCATCCCGGGATGGCAATCAGCCCCAGCATTTT.

The CDR3 spells CAINPGGAVNYGYTF. CDR3 bases: TGTGCCATCAACCCAGGGGGCGCGGTAAACTATGGCTACACCTTC. The gene calls are TRBV10-3 and TRBJ1-2; 8 bases map to TRBD1. Germline V gene data show CDR1 as ENHRY and CDR2 as SYGVKD. V trimming: 7 bases; J trimming: 2 bases; junction bases outside the gene matches: 9. This CDR3 has 15 amino acids.

V is TRBV5-1 and J is TRBJ1-6; D not certain. Deletions cut 1 base from V and 10 bases from J, with 15 bases between. This CDR3 is built from 15 residues. CDR1 is SGHRS, CDR2 YFSETQ, per germline. The CDR3 DNA reads as TGCGCCAGCAGCTTGTTTAGGGAACGGGAATCACCCCTCCACTTT. Encoded protein: CASSLFRERESPLHF.

The gene calls are TRBV19 and TRBJ1-2, with 10 bases identical to TRBD1. V dropped 7 bases and J dropped 7; count of bases not matched to a gene: 18. CDR1 LNHDA and CDR2 SQIVND come from the germline V gene (reference sequence). This CDR3 comprises 17 residues. CDR3 protein: CASNPTGGLLVAVGYTF. The DNA of the CDR3 is TGTGCCAGTAACCCGACAGGGGGCTTATTAGTGGCAGTTGGCTACACCTTC.

This clone has only one observation. The J gene is TRBJ1-2, the V gene TRBV15; 8 nucleotides agree with TRBD1. V was clipped by 0 bases and J by 1 base; unmatched bases: 7. Per germline, CDR1 LNHNV and CDR2 YYDKDF (reference sequence). This CDR3 contains 17 residues. CDR3 sequence (DNA): TGTGCCACCAGCAGAGATCGTAGTACAGGGGGTAACTATGGCTACACCTTC. It translates to CATSRDRSTGGNYGYTF.

The rearrangement uses TRBV20-1 and TRBJ2-7, with D perhaps matching TRBD2 (5 bases). The CDR3 is 11 amino acids. Germline CDR1 DFQATT, CDR2 SNEGSKA (reference sequence). The CDR3 nucleotides are TGCAGCACTAGTACTAGTTCCGAGCAGTACTTC. Translating it yields CSTSTSSEQYF.

The V gene is TRBV27, the J gene TRBJ1-2; a possible D gene is TRBD1 (5 bases). Per the germline V gene, CDR1 is MNHEY and CDR2 is SMNVEV (reference sequence). This CDR3 has 15 residues. V lost 7 bases to trimming and J lost 4 bases, with 19 bases between them. The CDR3 region has the DNA TGTGCCAGCACCCCGGATAGGCAGGGTGGCTATGGCTACACCTTC. Protein sequence: CASTPDRQGGYGYTF.

This clone came up once. J is TRBJ1-1 and V is TRBV3-1 (or the pseudogene TRBV3-2), with no clear D. Trimming took 4 bases from V and 1 from J, leaving 13 bases between them. Per the germline V gene, CDR1 is LGHDT and CDR2 is YNNKEL (reference sequence). This CDR3 contains 15 residues. In nucleotides, the CDR3 is TGTGCCAGCAGCCGTTGGAGTTCACCGAACACTGAAGCTTTCTTT. Residues: CASSRWSSPNTEAFF.

V is TRBV19 and J is TRBJ2-1; 12 bases are shared with TRBD2. Germline values: CDR1 LNHDA, CDR2 SQIVND (reference sequence). Germline trimming cut 9 bases from V and 6 bases from J; bases unmatched to any gene: 18. The CDR3 totals 18 residues. The CDR3 spells CARKAGTSGLKRGNEQFF. CDR3 sequence (DNA): TGTGCCAGAAAGGCCGGGACTAGCGGGCTTAAGAGGGGCAATGAGCAGTTCTTC.

The chain combines TRBV27 with TRBJ2-7; 7 bases match TRBD2. V shed 1 base, J shed 1 base, and the junction held 1 base outside the gene matches. The CDR3 is 14 amino acids. Germline V CDR1 and CDR2: MNHEY, SMNVEV (reference sequence). The CDR3 region is CASSLYSGSYEQYF. The CDR3 DNA reads TGTGCCAGCAGTTTATATAGCGGGTCCTACGAGCAGTACTTC.

This clone was seen a few times. The rearrangement joins TRBV5-1 to TRBJ1-6; D is ambiguous. The CDR3 has 12 residues. The germline V and J ends were trimmed by 4 bases and 5 bases, with 4 bases remaining between them. Germline V CDR1 and CDR2: SGHRS, YFSETQ. The CDR3 DNA follows: TGCGCCAGCAGCGTAGATAATTCACCCCTCCACTTT. Translating gives CASSVDNSPLHF.

CDR3 bases: TGTGCCAGTAGTATACAGATTTACTCTGGAAACACCATATATTTT. Amino acids: CASSIQIYSGNTIYF. The J gene is TRBJ1-3, the V gene TRBV19; no clear D. V lost 2 bases and J 0 bases, leaving 8 bases between the germline ends. The CDR3 has 15 residues. Germline V gene lookup returns CDR1 LNHDA and CDR2 SQIVND (reference sequence).

The rearrangement links TRBV7-9 to TRBJ1-2; tentative D call: TRBD1 (6 bases). Germline V lookup: CDR1 SEHNR, CDR2 FQNEAQ (reference sequence). The CDR3 has 14 residues. V lost 1 base and J lost 8, with 14 bases in between. The CDR3 nucleotides read TGTGCCAGCAGCTTAGACAGGGTCACCGGGGGCTACACCTTC. As protein: CASSLDRVTGGYTF. The full variable domain, its missing parts supplied by reference TRBV7-9 and TRBJ1-2, is DTGVSQNPRHKITKRGQNVTFRCDPISEHNRLYWYRQTLGQGPEFLTYFQNEAQLEKSRLLSDRFSAERPKGSFSTLEIQRTEQGDSAMYLCASSLDRVTGGYTFGSGTRLTVV.

This chain joins TRBV4-2 and TRBJ2-2; 7 bases fit TRBD1. V was clipped by 0 bases and J by 5 bases; unmatched bases: 9. In germline, CDR1 is LGHNA, CDR2 YNFKEQ. This CDR3 has 17 residues. CDR3 sequence: CASSQDLVRGQTGELFF. CDR3 DNA sequence: TGTGCCAGCAGCCAAGATCTCGTGAGGGGGCAAACCGGGGAGCTGTTTTTT.

The CDR3 bases are TGTGCCAGCAGCTTTAATAGCCTAGCGGGAAATAGGAATGAGCAGTTCTTC. Protein product: CASSFNSLAGNRNEQFF. The J gene is TRBJ2-1, the V gene TRBV11-2; TRBD2 aligns across 9 bases. J lost 7 bases, V lost 3 bases, and 13 bases had no gene match. CDR3 length equals 17 residues. The germline gives CDR1 SGHAT, CDR2 FQNNGV.

The chain employs TRBV30 and TRBJ2-2; TRBD2 agrees at 7 bases. CDR1 GTSNPN and CDR2 SVGIG come from the germline V gene (reference sequence). Losses at the gene ends were 5 bases for V and 7 bases for J; bases not matched to a gene: 7. CDR3 size: 13 residues. The CDR3 coding sequence is TGTGCCTGGGACGGGACTATCTACGGGGAGCTGTTTTTT. This gives the protein CAWDGTIYGELFF. Full variable domain (missing parts from reference TRBV30 and TRBJ2-2): SQTIHQWPATLVQPVGSPLSLECTVEGTSNPNLYWYRQAAGRGLQLLFYSVGIGQISSEVPQNLSASRPQDRQFILSSKKLLLSDSGFYLCAWDGTIYGELFFGEGSRLTVL.

The chain couples TRBV28 to TRBJ1-5; 7 nucleotides agree with TRBD1. The length of the CDR3 is 15 residues. The V segment lost 5 bases and the J segment 9 bases; nucleotides outside the gene matches: 13. Looked up from germline, CDR1 is MDHEN and CDR2 is SYDVKM. The CDR3 region is CASSKTDRPFGPQHF. The CDR3 DNA is TGTGCCAGCAGTAAAACGGACAGGCCTTTTGGGCCCCAGCATTTT.